This is a list of T cell receptor beta chains from one sample in a study of blood T cell repertoires in COVID-19. Produced via immunoSEQ multiplex PCR; TCRdb's table is partial and in-frame only. The sample yields under 300,000 clones, about nine tenths seen once. Sequencing was performed on PBMCs or T cells enriched from blood (not recorded which). These receptor sequences come from a woman aged 40 to 50 who had recovered from COVID-19. Each CDR3 is given with its conserved first and last residue. A D gene is named only where the DNA matches it firmly. A row's size may be missing; if present it is once, few, many or a size class.

TRBV12-3/TRBV12-4	TRBJ1-2	NA	NA	TGTGCCAGCAGCCCCGGGAGAGGCTATGGCTACACCTTC	CASSPGRGYGYTF
TRBV24-1	TRBJ2-3	TRBD2	once	TGTGCCACCAGTGACTCACCTCGGACTAGCGGGGACACAGATACGCAGTATTTT	CATSDSPRTSGDTDTQYF
TRBV10-3	TRBJ2-1	TRBD2	NA	TGTGCCATCAGTGAGTCGCCGGGAGGGTCCGTCGGGGGAAGCTCCTACAATGAGCAGTTCTTC	CAISESPGGSVGGSSYNEQFF
TRBV5-4	TRBJ2-1	TRBD2	NA	TGTGCCAGCAGCTTGGGAGGAGCGGGGGGCAATGAGCAGTTCTTC	CASSLGGAGGNEQFF
TRBV30	TRBJ1-3	NA	NA	TGTGCCTGGAGCCCATACCCCGGGACAGGAAACACCATATATTTT	CAWSPYPGTGNTIYF
TRBV5-5	TRBJ1-2	NA	NA	TGTGCCAGCAGCCATCAGGTCAACTATGGCTACACCTTC	CASSHQVNYGYTF
TRBV12-3/TRBV12-4	TRBJ2-2	NA	NA	TGTGCCAGCAGTCAAACTCGATCCGGGGAGCTGTTTTTT	CASSQTRSGELFF
TRBV30	TRBJ2-1	TRBD2	NA	TGTGCCTGGAGTAGAGCGGGAGCCTACAATGAGCAGTTCTTC	CAWSRAGAYNEQFF
TRBV6-2/TRBV6-3	TRBJ2-3	TRBD1	NA	TGTGCCAGCAGTTCTGGACAGGCGAGGGAATTAGATACGCAGTATTTT	CASSSGQARELDTQYF
TRBV4-2	TRBJ1-3	NA	NA	TGTGCCAGCAGCCAAGCACGGTATGGAAACACCATATATTTT	CASSQARYGNTIYF
TRBV7-2	TRBJ1-2	TRBD1	NA	TGTGCCAGCAGCTGGGATGCGGGACAGGGGCTCTCGGGCTACACCTTC	CASSWDAGQGLSGYTF
TRBV7-9	TRBJ1-3	NA	NA	TGTGCCAGCAGCTTGTATTCTGGAAACACCATATATTTT	CASSLYSGNTIYF
TRBV6-2/TRBV6-3	TRBJ2-7	NA	NA	TGTGCCAGCAGTCACCCCAGTCGAGCCCCCGGGACTCTAAACTACGAGCAGTACTTC	CASSHPSRAPGTLNYEQYF
TRBV6-2/TRBV6-3	TRBJ2-3	TRBD2	NA	TGTGCCAGCAGTTACTCTCAGCGGGGGCCGGATACGCAGTATTTT	CASSYSQRGPDTQYF
TRBV29-1	TRBJ1-2	TRBD1	NA	TGCAGCGTTGAAGGGACAGGGTCGCAAGGCTACACCTTC	CSVEGTGSQGYTF
TRBV9	TRBJ1-3	NA	NA	TGTGCCAGCAGCCGGTCTGGAAACACCATATATTTT	CASSRSGNTIYF
TRBV29-1	TRBJ2-3	TRBD2	NA	TGCAGCGTGAGACGGGGGGCAGATACGCAGTATTTT	CSVRRGADTQYF
TRBV15	TRBJ1-5	NA	NA	TGTGCCACCAGCAGGGAAAGGGGTCAGCCCCAGCATTTT	CATSRERGQPQHF
TRBV5-8	TRBJ2-4	NA	NA	TGTGCCAGCAGCTGGAGGGGGGGGCGCGTAGACATTCAGTACTTC	CASSWRGGRVDIQYF
TRBV4-1	TRBJ1-1	TRBD1	NA	TGCGCCAGCAGCCAAGTACCGGGACAGAGGGGCCCTGAAGCTTTCTTT	CASSQVPGQRGPEAFF
TRBV9	TRBJ1-6	TRBD1	NA	TGTGCCAGCAGCCAGACCCAAGGGGGCCCTTCACCCCTCCACTTT	CASSQTQGGPSPLHF
TRBV5-1	TRBJ1-3	TRBD1	once	TGCGCCAGCAGCCCCGGGACAGGGGGCTTAAACACCATATATTTT	CASSPGTGGLNTIYF